These T cell receptor beta chains were read from a single sample in a study of identical twins. TCRdb re-derived calls from the 5' RACE reads in MiXCR, one entry per CDR3 protein. Of about 280,000 distinct CDR3 sequences listed, about 8.1% are singletons. In addition, the sample was reused for a study of yellow fever vaccine responses in identical twins.

Sequencing was performed on memory (CD45RO+) T cells sorted from blood. The receptors here all came from a woman aged 18-29 years in good health. CDR3s include the opening cysteine and the closing phenylalanine or tryptophan. The D gene is left open where the match is weak. Rows may omit the clone size; those that give it use once, few, many or a size class.

v_gene	j_gene	d_gene	abundance	CDR3nt	CDR3aa
TRBV29-1	TRBJ1-1	TRBD1	few	TGCAGCGTTACTACAGGGGGGACTGAAGCTTTCTTT	CSVTTGGTEAFF
TRBV24-1	TRBJ1-2	-	many	TGTGCCACCAGTGATTTGGGACATGGCTACACCTTC	CATSDLGHGYTF
TRBV5-1	TRBJ2-1	-	few	TGCGCCAGCAGCTTAAACTCACGGGGGTCTCTCAATGAGCAGTTCTTC	CASSLNSRGSLNEQFF
TRBV6-6	TRBJ1-1	-	many	TGTGCCAGCAGTTACCGGACTTCTGAAGCTTTCTTT	CASSYRTSEAFF
TRBV19	TRBJ2-4	-	-	TGTGCCAGTAGTGGCCAGTATGCAGCCAAAAACATTCAGTACTTC	CASSGQYAAKNIQYF
TRBV20-1	TRBJ2-2	TRBD2	few	TGCAGTGCTAGAGACCCAACTAGCGGGGGGGTTAGTACCGGGGAGCTGTTTTTT	CSARDPTSGGVSTGELFF
TRBV11-2	TRBJ1-2	-	few	TGTGCCAGCAGCTCAACAAAGGACACGGAGGCCTATGGCTACACCTTC	CASSSTKDTEAYGYTF
TRBV6-2/TRBV6-3	TRBJ2-5	TRBD2	-	TGTGCCAGCAGTCCGGGACCGGGGGGGCCTGAGGAGACCCAGTACTTC	CASSPGPGGPEETQYF
TRBV5-1	TRBJ2-5	TRBD2	many	TGTGCCAGCTCCCCCGTGGGAGGGGAGACCCAGTACTTC	CASSPVGGETQYF
TRBV7-9	TRBJ2-2	-	once	TGTGCCAGCAGCTTTAGGGATCGCTCCGGGGAGCTGTTTTTT	CASSFRDRSGELFF
TRBV4-1	TRBJ2-1	TRBD2	many	TGCGCCAGCAGCCCAAGATACTGGGTGAGCGGGAGTAGTTATGAGCAGTTCTTC	CASSPRYWVSGSSYEQFF
TRBV6-1	TRBJ1-4	-	many	TGTGCCAGCAGTGAAACAGGAGGGGGGGAAAAACTGTTTTTT	CASSETGGGEKLFF
TRBV6-1	TRBJ2-1	-	few	TGTGCCAGCAGTGGCTCTTATTACAATGAGCAGTTCTTC	CASSGSYYNEQFF
TRBV11-3	TRBJ2-1	TRBD2	-	TGTGCCAGCAGCCCAAGTAGCGGGGTGAGCTCCTACAATGAGCAGTTCTTC	CASSPSSGVSSYNEQFF
TRBV11-2	TRBJ1-2	-	few	TGTGCCAGCAGCTTAGGGCAGGGCTCTGGCTACACCTTC	CASSLGQGSGYTF
TRBV27	TRBJ2-1	-	few	TGTGCCAGCAGTTTAGGGACTGCCCTCAACAATGAGCAGTTCTTC	CASSLGTALNNEQFF
TRBV20-1	TRBJ2-1	TRBD1	few	TGCAGTGCTAGAGGGGAAGGGGGCTTCTACAATGAGCAGTTCTTC	CSARGEGGFYNEQFF
TRBV3-1	TRBJ2-2	-	many	TGTGCCAGCAGCAAGACGGTTACCGGGGAGCTGTTTTTT	CASSKTVTGELFF
TRBV11-2	TRBJ2-1	TRBD2	-	TGTGCCAGCAGCTTAAAGCGGGAGGAGTACAATGAGCAGTTCTTC	CASSLKREEYNEQFF
TRBV20-1	TRBJ2-7	TRBD1	few	TGCAGTGCTAGTGGGGACAGGGCCTACGAGCAGTACTTC	CSASGDRAYEQYF
TRBV20-1	TRBJ1-2	TRBD1	-	TGCAGTGCTAGAGAGACAGGGTATCATGGCTACACCTTC	CSARETGYHGYTF
TRBV12-3/TRBV12-4	TRBJ2-7	TRBD2	many	TGTGCCAGCAGTCCTTATAGCGGGAGGTCCTCCGAGCAGTACTTC	CASSPYSGRSSEQYF
TRBV27	TRBJ1-2	-	-	TGTGCCAGCAGTTTAATTCGTAGGTATGGCTACACCTTC	CASSLIRRYGYTF
TRBV3-1	TRBJ2-2	TRBD2	few	TGTGCCAGCAGCCTAGCGGGGGGCCCGTACACCGGGGAGCTGTTTTTT	CASSLAGGPYTGELFF
TRBV20-1	TRBJ2-1	TRBD2	few	TGCAGTGCTAGAGATGCGACTAGCGGGGGCTATGAGCAGTTCTTC	CSARDATSGGYEQFF
TRBV4-1	TRBJ1-6	-	-	TGCGCCAGCAGCCAAGAAGCAAGGGCAGGCGGTTCACCCCTCCACTTT	CASSQEARAGGSPLHF
TRBV11-2	TRBJ1-1	-	many	TGTGCCAGCAGCTTAGTACGGGGTCGGAACACTGAAGCTTTCTTT	CASSLVRGRNTEAFF
TRBV24-1	TRBJ2-1	-	many	TGTGCCACCAGTGATTCCCTCCCCCCGGGGGCGGCGTACAATGAGCAGTTCTTC	CATSDSLPPGAAYNEQFF
TRBV12-3/TRBV12-4	TRBJ2-7	TRBD2	many	TGTGCCAGCAGCCGACTAGCCAGCCACGAGCAGTACTTC	CASSRLASHEQYF
TRBV5-1	TRBJ2-7	-	-	TGCGCCAGCAGCTTGTCAGCCCCCTACGAGCAGTACTTC	CASSLSAPYEQYF
TRBV6-5	TRBJ2-3	-	-	TGTGCCAGCAGTTACGGGCCAGGCACAGATACGCAGTATTTT	CASSYGPGTDTQYF
TRBV7-3	TRBJ2-2	-	many	TGTGCCAGCAGCCGTACTATCACCGGGGAGCTGTTTTTT	CASSRTITGELFF
TRBV2	TRBJ2-1	-	-	TGTGCCAGCAGTGACCCACAGGGATATGAGCAGTTCTTC	CASSDPQGYEQFF
TRBV4-2	TRBJ2-1	TRBD2	many	TGTGCCAGCAGCTTAATGACTAGCCAGCCTTACAATGAGCAGTTCTTC	CASSLMTSQPYNEQFF
TRBV28	TRBJ2-3	TRBD2	-	TGTGCCAGCAGTACCAATCCGGGACTAGCGTCTAGGGATACGCAGTATTTT	CASSTNPGLASRDTQYF
TRBV27	TRBJ2-4	TRBD2	-	TGTGCCAGCACACCGAGACCGGGACTAGCGGGTGACATTCAGTACTTC	CASTPRPGLAGDIQYF
TRBV20-1	TRBJ1-5	-	few	TGCAGTGCGCCGACAGGCCTGAACAATCAGCCCCAGCATTTT	CSAPTGLNNQPQHF
TRBV7-8	TRBJ2-1	TRBD2	few	TGTGCCAGCAGCCTAGGGACTAGCGGGAGGGCCTCGGGTGAGCAGTTCTTC	CASSLGTSGRASGEQFF
TRBV11-2	TRBJ2-2	-	-	TGTGCCAGCAGCCAGGGGGGACGGGCCGACAGGGTTCCCGGGGAGCTGTTTTTT	CASSQGGRADRVPGELFF
TRBV20-1	TRBJ2-7	TRBD2	few	TGCAGTGCAGAGAGCGGGAGCAGCTACGAGCAGTACTTC	CSAESGSSYEQYF
TRBV7-8	TRBJ1-6	-	few	TGTGCCAGCAGCCATACGAGAGACTCACCCCTCCACTTT	CASSHTRDSPLHF
TRBV4-2	TRBJ2-3	-	many	TGTGCCAGCAGCCGGGAGGGGGGGGGAGTCACAGATACGCAGTATTTT	CASSREGGGVTDTQYF
TRBV5-1	TRBJ1-1	-	-	TGCGCCAGCAGCATGGGGATGATGAACACTGAAGCTTTCTTT	CASSMGMMNTEAFF
TRBV27	TRBJ2-5	TRBD1	-	TGTGCCAGCAGTAGCGGACGGACAGGGAAAGTAGGTCGCCAAGAGACCCAGTACTTC	CASSSGRTGKVGRQETQYF
TRBV7-2	TRBJ2-3	-	many	TGTGCCACCACGGGGGAAACTAGCACAGATACGCAGTATTTT	CATTGETSTDTQYF
TRBV10-3	TRBJ1-5	TRBD1	many	TGTGCCATCAGTGAGACCGGGACAGACAATCAGCCCCAGCATTTT	CAISETGTDNQPQHF
TRBV5-1	TRBJ2-2	TRBD1	many	TGCGCCAGCAGCCTATCCGGGACAGTTTTGCCCGGGGAGCTGTTTTTT	CASSLSGTVLPGELFF
TRBV3-1	TRBJ2-3	TRBD1	many	TGTGCCAGCAGCCCGGGACAGAGGACCACAGATACGCAGTATTTT	CASSPGQRTTDTQYF
TRBV11-2	TRBJ2-2	-	many	TGTGCCAGCAGCTTAGTCTTTCAACTCATGCGGGCGAACACCGGGGAGCTGTTTTTT	CASSLVFQLMRANTGELFF
TRBV28	TRBJ1-2	-	many	TGTGCCAGCAGGGACGCTAACTATGGCTACACCTTC	CASRDANYGYTF
TRBV20-1	TRBJ2-3	TRBD2	few	TGCAGTGCTAGACTGGGACTAGCGAATACAGATACGCAGTATTTT	CSARLGLANTDTQYF
TRBV4-2	TRBJ2-5	TRBD2	many	TGTGCCAGCAGCCAAGCCCTACCAGCGGGGTACTCTCAAGAGACCCAGTACTTC	CASSQALPAGYSQETQYF
TRBV6-1	TRBJ2-3	TRBD1	-	TGTGCCAGCATAGTGGGGTCGACAGGGACAGATACGCAGTATTTT	CASIVGSTGTDTQYF
TRBV20-1	TRBJ2-3	TRBD2	-	TGCAGTGCTCATAGCGGGGCCAGCACAGATACGCAGTATTTT	CSAHSGASTDTQYF
TRBV4-1	TRBJ2-6	-	-	TGCGCCAGCAGCCAAGATGCTGGGAGGTCTGGGGCCAACGTCCTGACTTTC	CASSQDAGRSGANVLTF